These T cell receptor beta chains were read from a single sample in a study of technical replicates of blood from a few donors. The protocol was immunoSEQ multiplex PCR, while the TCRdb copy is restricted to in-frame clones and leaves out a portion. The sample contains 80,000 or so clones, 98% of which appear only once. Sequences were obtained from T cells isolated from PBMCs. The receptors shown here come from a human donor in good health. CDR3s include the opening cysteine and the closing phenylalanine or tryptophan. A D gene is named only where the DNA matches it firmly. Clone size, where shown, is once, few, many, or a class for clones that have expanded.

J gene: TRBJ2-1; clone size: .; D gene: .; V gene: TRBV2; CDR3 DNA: TGTGCCAGCAGTGAAGTAGGACTACTCAATGAGCAGTTCTTC; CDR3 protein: CASSEVGLLNEQFF
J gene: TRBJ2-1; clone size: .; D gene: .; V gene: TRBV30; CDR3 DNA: TGTGCCTGGAGTGTGGACAGAAGCAATGAGCAGTTCTTC; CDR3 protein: CAWSVDRSNEQFF
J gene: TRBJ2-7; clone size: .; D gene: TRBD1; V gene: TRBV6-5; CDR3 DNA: TGTGCCAGCCGGGACAGGGGGTTACACGAGCAGTACTTC; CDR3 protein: CASRDRGLHEQYF
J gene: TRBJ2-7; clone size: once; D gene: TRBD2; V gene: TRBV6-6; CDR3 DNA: TGTGCCAGCAGTTACCCCAGGGAGGGCCAAATTGAGCAGTACTTC; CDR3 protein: CASSYPREGQIEQYF
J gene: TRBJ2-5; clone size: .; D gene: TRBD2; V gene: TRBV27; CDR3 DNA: TGTGCCAGCAGTTTTGGGCTAGCGGGAGTAGAGACCCAGTACTTC; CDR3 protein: CASSFGLAGVETQYF
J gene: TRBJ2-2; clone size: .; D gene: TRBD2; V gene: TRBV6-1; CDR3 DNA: TGTGCCAGCAGAAGACTAGCGGCCACCGGGGAGCTGTTTTTT; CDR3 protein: CASRRLAATGELFF
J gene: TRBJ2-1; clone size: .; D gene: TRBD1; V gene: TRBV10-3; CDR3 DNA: TGTGCCATCAGTGGGACAGGCCCCCAGTGGTCCTACAATGAGCAGTTCTTC; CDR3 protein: CAISGTGPQWSYNEQFF
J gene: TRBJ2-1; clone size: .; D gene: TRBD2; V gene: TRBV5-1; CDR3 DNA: TGCGCCAGCAGCTTGTGGCGGGGGGGTGTGGCCAATGAGCAGTTCTTC; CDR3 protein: CASSLWRGGVANEQFF
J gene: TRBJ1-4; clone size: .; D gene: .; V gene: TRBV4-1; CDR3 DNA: TGCGCCAGCAGCCAACAGACAGTTAATGAAAAACTGTTTTTT; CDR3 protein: CASSQQTVNEKLFF
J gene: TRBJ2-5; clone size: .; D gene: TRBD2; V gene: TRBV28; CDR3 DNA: TGTGCCAGCTTTTCTACTAGCGGGGAGACCCAGTACTTC; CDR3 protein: CASFSTSGETQYF
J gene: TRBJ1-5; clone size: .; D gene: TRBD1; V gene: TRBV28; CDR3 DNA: TGTGCCATCTCGGACAGGGGGACTTATAGCAATCAGCCCCAGCATTTT; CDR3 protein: CAISDRGTYSNQPQHF
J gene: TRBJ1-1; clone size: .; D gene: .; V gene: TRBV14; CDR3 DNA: TGTGCCAGCAGCCAAGAGCGGGGGTCATTCCCTTTGGCTTTCTTT; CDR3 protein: CASSQERGSFPLAFF
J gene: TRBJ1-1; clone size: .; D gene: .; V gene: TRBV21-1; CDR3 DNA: TGTGCCAGCAGCATTGAGGGGGACACTGAAGCTTTCTTT; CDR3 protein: CASSIEGDTEAFF
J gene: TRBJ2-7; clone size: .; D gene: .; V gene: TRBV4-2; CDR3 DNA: TGTGCCAGCAGCCAAGATATGAGGACTTACGAGCAGTACTTC; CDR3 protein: CASSQDMRTYEQYF
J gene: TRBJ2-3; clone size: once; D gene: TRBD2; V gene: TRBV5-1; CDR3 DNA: TGCGCCAGCAGCCGAAGGACTAGCGGGACGGAAGATACGCAGTATTTT; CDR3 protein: CASSRRTSGTEDTQYF
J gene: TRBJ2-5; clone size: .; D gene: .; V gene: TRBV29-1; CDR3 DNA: TGCAGCGTTTGTTTACCGGGAGTCTCTGAGACCCAGTACTTC; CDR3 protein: CSVCLPGVSETQYF
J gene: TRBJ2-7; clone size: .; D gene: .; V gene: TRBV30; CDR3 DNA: TGTGCCTGGAGTGATGGCGGTTCCTACGAGCAGTACTTC; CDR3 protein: CAWSDGGSYEQYF
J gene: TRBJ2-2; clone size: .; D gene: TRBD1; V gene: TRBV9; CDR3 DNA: TGTGCCAGCAGCCTAGGACAGGCCGTGAACACCGGGGAGCTGTTTTTT; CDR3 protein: CASSLGQAVNTGELFF
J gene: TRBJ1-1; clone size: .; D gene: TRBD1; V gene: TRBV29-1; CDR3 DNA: TGCAGCGCGCAGGGACAGAGATACACTGAAGCTTTCTTT; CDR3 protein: CSAQGQRYTEAFF
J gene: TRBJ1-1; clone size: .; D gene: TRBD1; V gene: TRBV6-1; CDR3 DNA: TGTGCCGGAGACCAGGGGGCGTTCACTGAAGCTTTCTTT; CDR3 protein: CAGDQGAFTEAFF
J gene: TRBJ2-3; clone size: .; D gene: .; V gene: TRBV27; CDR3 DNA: TGTGCCAGCAGTCTATTTCTTCTTAGTAAAGATACGCAGTATTTT; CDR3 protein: CASSLFLLSKDTQYF
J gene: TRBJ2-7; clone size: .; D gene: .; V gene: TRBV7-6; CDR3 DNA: TGTGCCAGCAGCTCGGGTTACTACGAGCAGTACTTC; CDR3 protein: CASSSGYYEQYF
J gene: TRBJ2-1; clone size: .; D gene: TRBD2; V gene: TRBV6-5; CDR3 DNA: TGTGCCAGCAGTTACGGACTAGCGGGAGGGAGTGAGCAGTTCTTC; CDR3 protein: CASSYGLAGGSEQFF
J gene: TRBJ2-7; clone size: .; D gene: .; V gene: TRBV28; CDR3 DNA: TGTGCCAGCAGTTTTGTTAACTACGAGCAGTACTTC; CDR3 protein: CASSFVNYEQYF
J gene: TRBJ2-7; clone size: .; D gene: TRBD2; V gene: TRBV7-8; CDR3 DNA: TGTGCCAGCAGGGCACTAGCGGGAATATACGAGCAGTACTTC; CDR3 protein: CASRALAGIYEQYF
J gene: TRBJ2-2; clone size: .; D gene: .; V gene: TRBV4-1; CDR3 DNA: TGCGCCAGCAGCTATAGACTAGTTCCCGGGGAGCTGTTTTTT; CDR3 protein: CASSYRLVPGELFF
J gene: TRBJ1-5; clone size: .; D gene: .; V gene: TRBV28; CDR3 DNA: TGTGCCAGCACTAACGGGGGGAAAGGACAGCCCCAGCATTTT; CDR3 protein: CASTNGGKGQPQHF
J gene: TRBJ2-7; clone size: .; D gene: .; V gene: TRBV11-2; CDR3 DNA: TGTGCCAGCAGCTTATCTAGCGCTCACGAGCAGTACTTC; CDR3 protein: CASSLSSAHEQYF
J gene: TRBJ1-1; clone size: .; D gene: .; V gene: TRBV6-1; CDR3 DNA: TGTGCCAGCACGGGGGTTAATACAGAGAACACTGAAGCTTTCTTT; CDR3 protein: CASTGVNTENTEAFF
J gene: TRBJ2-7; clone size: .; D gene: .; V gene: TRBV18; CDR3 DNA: TGTGCCAGCTCACCAGGGAGGTCCTACGAGCAGTACTTC; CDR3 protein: CASSPGRSYEQYF
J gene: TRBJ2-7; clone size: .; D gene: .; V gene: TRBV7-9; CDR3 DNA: TGTGCCAGCAGCTTCGGCCCACAGGGCACCTACGAGCAGTACTTC; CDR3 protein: CASSFGPQGTYEQYF
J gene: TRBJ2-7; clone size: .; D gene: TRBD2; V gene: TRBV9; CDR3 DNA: TGTGCCAGCAGCCTCGAGGGACTAGCGGGGAGCTACGAGCAGTACTTC; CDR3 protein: CASSLEGLAGSYEQYF
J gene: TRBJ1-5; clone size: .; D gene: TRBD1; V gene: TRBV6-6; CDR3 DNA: TGTGCCAGCAGTCCAACCGGGACAGGGTATCATCAGCCCCAGCATTTT; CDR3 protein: CASSPTGTGYHQPQHF
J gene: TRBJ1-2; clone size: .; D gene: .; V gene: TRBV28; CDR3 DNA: TGTGCCAGCTGCGGCTCAGGGGTTGGGGACTATGGCTACACCTTC; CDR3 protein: CASCGSGVGDYGYTF
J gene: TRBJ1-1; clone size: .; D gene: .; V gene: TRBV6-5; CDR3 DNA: TGTGCCAGCAGTTACTCGAGGAGGGTCACTGAAGCTTTCTTT; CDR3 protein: CASSYSRRVTEAFF
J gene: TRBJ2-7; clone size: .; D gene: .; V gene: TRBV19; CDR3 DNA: TGTGCCAGTATGTCTAGCGAATCCTACGAGCAGTACTTC; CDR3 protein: CASMSSESYEQYF
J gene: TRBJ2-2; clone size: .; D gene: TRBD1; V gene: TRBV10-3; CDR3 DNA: TGTGCCATCAGTGAACGGACAGGGAACACCGGGGAGCTGTTTTTT; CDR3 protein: CAISERTGNTGELFF
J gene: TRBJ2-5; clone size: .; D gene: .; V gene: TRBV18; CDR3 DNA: TGTGCCAGCTCACTACTTAGGACCCAGTACTTC; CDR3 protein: CASSLLRTQYF
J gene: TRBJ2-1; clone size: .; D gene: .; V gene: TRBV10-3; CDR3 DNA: TGTGCCATCAGTGAGTCAAGCGGGCTTACCTACAATGAGCAGTTCTTC; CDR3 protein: CAISESSGLTYNEQFF
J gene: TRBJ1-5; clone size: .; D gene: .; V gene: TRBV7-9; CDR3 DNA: TGTGCCAGCAGCCCGGGAAGCAATCAGCCCCAGCATTTT; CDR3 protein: CASSPGSNQPQHF
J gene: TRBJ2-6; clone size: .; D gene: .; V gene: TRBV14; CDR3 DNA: TGTGCCAGCAGCCAATCTTTGGGGGCCAACGTCCTGACTTTC; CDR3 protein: CASSQSLGANVLTF